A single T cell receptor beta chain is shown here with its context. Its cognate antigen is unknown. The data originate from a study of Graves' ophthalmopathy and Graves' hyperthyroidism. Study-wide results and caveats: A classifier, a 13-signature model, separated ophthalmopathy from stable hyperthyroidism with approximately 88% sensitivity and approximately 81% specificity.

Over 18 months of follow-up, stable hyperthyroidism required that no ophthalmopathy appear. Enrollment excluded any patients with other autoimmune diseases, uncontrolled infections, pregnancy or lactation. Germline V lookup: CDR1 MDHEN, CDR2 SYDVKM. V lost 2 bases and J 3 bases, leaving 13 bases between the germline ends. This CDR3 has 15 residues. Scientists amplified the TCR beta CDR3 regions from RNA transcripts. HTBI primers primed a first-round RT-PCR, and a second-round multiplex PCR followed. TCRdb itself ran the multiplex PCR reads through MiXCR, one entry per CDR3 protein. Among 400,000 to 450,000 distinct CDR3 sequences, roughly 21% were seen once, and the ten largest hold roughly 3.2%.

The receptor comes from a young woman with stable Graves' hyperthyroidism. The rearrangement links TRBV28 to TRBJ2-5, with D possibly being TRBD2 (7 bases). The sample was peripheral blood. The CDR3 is CASSLGGGTKETQYF. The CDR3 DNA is TGTGCCAGCAGTTTAGGCGGGGGCACTAAAGAGACCCAGTACTTC.